This entry concerns a single TCR beta chain. As yet, its antigen is unknown. The data stem from a study of T cell responses to AZD1222 COVID-19 vaccine. The study, taken as a whole, reports: Baseline seropositivity occurred in only 5 to 7 AZD1222 recipients. Two doses of AZD1222 preceded a rise in Spike-specific TCR breadth and depth.

Produced via immunoSEQ multiplex PCR; TCRdb's table is partial and in-frame only. Counted here are 95,000 to 100,000 clones, around 87% occurring once; the ten biggest clones make up more than 8.5%. This CDR3 has 16 amino acids. The junction had 12 bases not matched to a gene; V was cut back by 4 bases and J by 8 bases. Germline CDR1 reads LNHDA; CDR2 reads SQIVND (reference sequence). The rearrangement uses TRBV19 and TRBJ1-2, with 11 bases identical to TRBD1. The sample consisted of peripheral blood, taken 28 days after the second AZD1222 dose. This TCR came from an adult who received the AZD1222 COVID-19 vaccine. CDR3 loop: CASSKPGQGVWYGYTF. In DNA, the CDR3 is TGTGCCAGTAGTAAACCGGGACAGGGGGTGTGGTACGGCTACACCTTC.